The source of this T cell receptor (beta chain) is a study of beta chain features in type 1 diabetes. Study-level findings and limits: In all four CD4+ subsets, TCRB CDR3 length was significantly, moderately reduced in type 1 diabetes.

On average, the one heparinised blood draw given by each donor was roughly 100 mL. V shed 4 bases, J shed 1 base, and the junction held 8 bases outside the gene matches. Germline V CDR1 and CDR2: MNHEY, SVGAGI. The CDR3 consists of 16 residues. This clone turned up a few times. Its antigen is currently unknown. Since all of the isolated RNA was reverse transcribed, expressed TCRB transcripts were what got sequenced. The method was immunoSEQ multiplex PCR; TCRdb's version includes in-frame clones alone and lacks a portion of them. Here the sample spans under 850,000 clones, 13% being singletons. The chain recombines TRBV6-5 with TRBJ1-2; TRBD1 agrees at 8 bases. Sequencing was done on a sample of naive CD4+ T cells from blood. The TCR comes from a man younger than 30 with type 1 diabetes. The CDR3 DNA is TGTGCCAGCAGTTTTACCGGGACAGGCTATAACTATGGCTACACCTTC. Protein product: CASSFTGTGYNYGYTF.